This TCR beta chain was recorded in a study of memory CD8 T cells in hepatitis C reinfection. For the study at large: Chronic HCV followed reinfection in a couple of donors who cleared primary infection. Between 55 and 20 weeks before reinfection detection, pre-reinfection samples were drawn.

Germline values: CDR1 SEHNR, CDR2 FQNEAQ (reference sequence). The CDR3 totals 18 residues. With V trimmed by 5 bases and J by 7 bases, 11 bases remained unmatched. Time point of the sample: pre-reinfection, 55 to 20 weeks before reinfection detection. Sorted cells were sequenced directly ex vivo without any in vitro expansion. Donors were people who inject drugs in the Montreal HEPCO cohort. Control naive CD8 T cells came from a couple of donors at all three reinfection time points. Sequencing used immunoSEQ multiplex PCR; TCRdb keeps in-frame clones, though not all of them. The table has 45,000 to 65,000 clones, over 85% seen once; the top ten hold about 1%.

This TCR was sampled from a man between 18 and 29 years old with hepatitis C virus infection. J is TRBJ2-1 and V is TRBV7-9; 16 bases line up with TRBD2. What was sequenced was naive CD8+ T cells sorted from blood. CDR3 sequence reads: CASSHTGTSGGVLNEQFF. The CDR3 coding sequence is TGTGCCAGCAGCCATACCGGGACTAGCGGGGGGGTTTTGAATGAGCAGTTCTTC.